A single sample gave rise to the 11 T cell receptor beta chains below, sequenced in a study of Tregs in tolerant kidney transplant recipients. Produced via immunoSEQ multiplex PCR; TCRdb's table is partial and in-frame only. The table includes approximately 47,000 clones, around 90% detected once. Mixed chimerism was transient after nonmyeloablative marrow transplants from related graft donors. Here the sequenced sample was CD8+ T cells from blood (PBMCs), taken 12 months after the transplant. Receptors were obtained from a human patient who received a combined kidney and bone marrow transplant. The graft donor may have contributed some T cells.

The CDR3 nucleotides are TGTGCCAGCAGTCGCTGGGACTTCTCCTACGAGCAGTACTTC. Amino acid sequence: CASSRWDFSYEQYF. The chain employs TRBV2 and TRBJ2-7, with D maybe TRBD2 (6 bases). Trimming removed 5 bases from V and 0 bases from J, with 11 bases in between. The CDR3 is 14 amino acids. Germline values: CDR1 SNHLY, CDR2 FYNNEI.

The CDR3 sequence: CASSVEITSGSTDTQYF. CDR3 sequence (DNA): TGTGCCAGCAGCGTAGAAATAACTAGCGGTAGCACAGATACGCAGTATTTT. The V call is TRBV9, the J call TRBJ2-3, with 8 bases that match TRBD2. The CDR3 consists of 17 residues. After removal of 0 bases from V and 0 bases from J, the junction contained 6 bases not matched to a gene. The germline gives CDR1 SGDLS, CDR2 YYNGEE.

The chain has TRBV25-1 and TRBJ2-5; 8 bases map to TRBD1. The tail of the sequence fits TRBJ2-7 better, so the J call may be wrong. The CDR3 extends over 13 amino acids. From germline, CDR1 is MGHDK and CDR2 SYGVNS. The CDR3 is CASTGGYSYEQYF. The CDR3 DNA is TGTGCCAGCACAGGGGGCTACTCCTACGAGCAGTACTTC.

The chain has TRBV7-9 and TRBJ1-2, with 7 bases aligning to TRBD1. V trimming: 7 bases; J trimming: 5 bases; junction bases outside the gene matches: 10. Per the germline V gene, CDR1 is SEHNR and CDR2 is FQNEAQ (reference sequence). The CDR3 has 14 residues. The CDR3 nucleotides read TGTGCCAGCACATCGGGACAGACCCTTTATGGCTACACCTTC. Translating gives CASTSGQTLYGYTF.

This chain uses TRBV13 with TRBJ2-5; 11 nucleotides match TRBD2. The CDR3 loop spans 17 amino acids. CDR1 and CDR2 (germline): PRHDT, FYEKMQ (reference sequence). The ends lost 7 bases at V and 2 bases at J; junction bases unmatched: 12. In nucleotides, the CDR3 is TGTGCCAGCACAAAGAGGGGGGCTAGCGGGGGGCAAGAGACCCAGTACTTC. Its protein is CASTKRGASGGQETQYF.

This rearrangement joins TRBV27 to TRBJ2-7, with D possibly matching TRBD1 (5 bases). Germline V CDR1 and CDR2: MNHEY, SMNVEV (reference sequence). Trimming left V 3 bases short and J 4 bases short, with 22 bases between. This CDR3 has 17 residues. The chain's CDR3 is CASSFSGYTIRNYEQYF. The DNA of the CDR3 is TGTGCCAGCAGTTTCTCAGGGTACACTATTAGAAATTACGAGCAGTACTTC.

CDR3 DNA: TGTGCCAGCAGCGCGACAGGGTCTCAGCCCCAGCATTTT. Protein sequence: CASSATGSQPQHF. The chain recombines TRBV9 with TRBJ1-5; 7 nucleotides agree with TRBD1. Germline V lookup: CDR1 SGDLS, CDR2 YYNGEE. CDR3 length equals 13 residues. V shed 3 bases, J shed 6 bases, and the junction held 3 bases outside the gene matches.

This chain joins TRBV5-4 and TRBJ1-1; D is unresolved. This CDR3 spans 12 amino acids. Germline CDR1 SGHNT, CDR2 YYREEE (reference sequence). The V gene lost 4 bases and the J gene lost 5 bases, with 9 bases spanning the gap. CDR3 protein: CASSPTGTEAFF. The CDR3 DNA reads TGTGCCAGCAGCCCCACGGGGACTGAAGCTTTCTTT.

Here the CDR3 reads CASSPGGQQTYEQYF. The CDR3 DNA follows: TGTGCCAGCAGCCCTGGGGGACAGCAGACCTACGAGCAGTACTTC. The rearrangement uses TRBV7-9 and TRBJ2-7; 7 nucleotides match TRBD1. The germline CDR1 and CDR2 sequences are SEHNR and FQNEAQ (reference sequence). The CDR3 contains 15 residues. The trim removed 5 bases at V and 2 bases at J, leaving 9 bases unmatched.

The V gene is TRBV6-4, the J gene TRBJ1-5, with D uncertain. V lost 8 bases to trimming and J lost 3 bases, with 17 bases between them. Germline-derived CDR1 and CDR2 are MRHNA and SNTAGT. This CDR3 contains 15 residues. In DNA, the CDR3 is TGTGCCAGCTTTGCGGGGTATTCGGCCAATCAGCCCCAGCATTTT. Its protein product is CASFAGYSANQPQHF.

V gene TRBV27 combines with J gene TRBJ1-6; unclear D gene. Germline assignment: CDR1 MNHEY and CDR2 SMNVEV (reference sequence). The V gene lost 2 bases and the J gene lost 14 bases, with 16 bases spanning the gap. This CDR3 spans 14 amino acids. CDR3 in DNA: TGTGCCAGCAGTTTAGCGGGCCGATTGGTGTCCCTCCACTTT. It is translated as CASSLAGRLVSLHF.